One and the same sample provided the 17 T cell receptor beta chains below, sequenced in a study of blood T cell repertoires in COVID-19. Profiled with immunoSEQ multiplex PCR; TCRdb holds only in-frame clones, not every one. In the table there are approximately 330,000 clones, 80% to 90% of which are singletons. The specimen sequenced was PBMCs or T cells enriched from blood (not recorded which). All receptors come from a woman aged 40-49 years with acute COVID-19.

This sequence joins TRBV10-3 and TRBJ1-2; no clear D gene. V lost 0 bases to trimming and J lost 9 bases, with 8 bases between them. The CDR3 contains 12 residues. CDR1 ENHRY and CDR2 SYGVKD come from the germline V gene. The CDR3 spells CAISESSLSYTF. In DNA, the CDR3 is TGTGCCATCAGTGAGTCCTCGTTAAGCTACACCTTC.

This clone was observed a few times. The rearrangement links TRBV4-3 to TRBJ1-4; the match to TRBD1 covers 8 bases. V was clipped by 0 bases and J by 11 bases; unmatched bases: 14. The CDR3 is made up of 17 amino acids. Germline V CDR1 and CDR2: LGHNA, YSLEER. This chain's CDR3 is CASSQDSDRAYPEKLFF. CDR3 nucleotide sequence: TGCGCCAGCAGCCAAGATTCGGACAGGGCGTATCCCGAGAAACTGTTTTTT.

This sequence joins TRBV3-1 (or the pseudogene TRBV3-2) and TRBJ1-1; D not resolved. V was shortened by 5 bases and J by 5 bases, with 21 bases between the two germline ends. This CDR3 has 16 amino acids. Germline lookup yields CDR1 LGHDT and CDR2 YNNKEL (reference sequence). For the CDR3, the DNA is TGTGCCAGCAGCATCAGTTTAACCTTAAAAGAAACTGAAGCTTTCTTT. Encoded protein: CASSISLTLKETEAFF.

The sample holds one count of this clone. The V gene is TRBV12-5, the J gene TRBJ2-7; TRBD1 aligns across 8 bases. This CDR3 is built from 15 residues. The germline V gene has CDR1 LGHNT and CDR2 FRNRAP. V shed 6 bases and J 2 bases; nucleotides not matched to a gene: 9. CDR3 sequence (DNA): TGTGCTAGTGGCTCCGGGACAGGTCGAACCTACGAGCAGTACTTC. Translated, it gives CASGSGTGRTYEQYF.

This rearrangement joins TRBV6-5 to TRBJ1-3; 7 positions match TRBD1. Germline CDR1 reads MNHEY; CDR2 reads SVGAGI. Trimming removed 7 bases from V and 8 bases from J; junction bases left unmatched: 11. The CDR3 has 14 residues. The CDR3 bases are TGTGCCAGCAAAAGGGGGACAGCCGGGGACACCATATATTTT. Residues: CASKRGTAGDTIYF.

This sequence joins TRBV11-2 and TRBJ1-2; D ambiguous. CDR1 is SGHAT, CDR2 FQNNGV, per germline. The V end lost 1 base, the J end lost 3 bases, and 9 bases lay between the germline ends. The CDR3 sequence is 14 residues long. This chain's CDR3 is CASSLGGPYYGYTF. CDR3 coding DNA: TGTGCCAGCAGCTTAGGAGGCCCCTACTATGGCTACACCTTC.

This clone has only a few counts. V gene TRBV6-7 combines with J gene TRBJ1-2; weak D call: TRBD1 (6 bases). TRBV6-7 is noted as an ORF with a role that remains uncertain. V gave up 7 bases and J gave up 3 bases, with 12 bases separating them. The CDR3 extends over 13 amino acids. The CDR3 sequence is CASIQGWDYGYTF. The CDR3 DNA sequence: TGTGCCAGCATTCAGGGGTGGGACTATGGCTACACCTTC.

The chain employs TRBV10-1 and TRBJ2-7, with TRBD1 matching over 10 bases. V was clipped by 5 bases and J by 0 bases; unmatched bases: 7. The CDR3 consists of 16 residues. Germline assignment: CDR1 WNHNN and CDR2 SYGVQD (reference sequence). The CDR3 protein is CASSRQGARVSYEQYF. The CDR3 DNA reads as TGCGCCAGCAGTAGACAGGGGGCGCGGGTCTCCTACGAGCAGTACTTC.

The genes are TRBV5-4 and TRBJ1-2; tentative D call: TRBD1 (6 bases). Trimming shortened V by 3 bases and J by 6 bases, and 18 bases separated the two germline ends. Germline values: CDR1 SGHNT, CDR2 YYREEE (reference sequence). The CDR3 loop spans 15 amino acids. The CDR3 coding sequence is TGTGCCAGCAGCTCGTGGGGGCCCTTAATCCATGGCTACACCTTC. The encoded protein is CASSSWGPLIHGYTF.

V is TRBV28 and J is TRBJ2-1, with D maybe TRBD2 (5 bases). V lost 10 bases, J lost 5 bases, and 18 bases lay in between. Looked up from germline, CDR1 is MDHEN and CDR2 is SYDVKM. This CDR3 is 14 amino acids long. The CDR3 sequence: CATQWGVGHNEQFF. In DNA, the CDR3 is TGTGCCACCCAGTGGGGAGTAGGACACAATGAGCAGTTCTTC.

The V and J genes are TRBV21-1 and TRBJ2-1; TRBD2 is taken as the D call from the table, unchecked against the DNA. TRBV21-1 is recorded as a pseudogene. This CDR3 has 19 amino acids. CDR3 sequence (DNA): TGTGCCAGCAGCAATCTTGGGACTAGCGGGTTCTGCTCCTACAATGAGCAGTTCTTC. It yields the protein CASSNLGTSGFCSYNEQFF.

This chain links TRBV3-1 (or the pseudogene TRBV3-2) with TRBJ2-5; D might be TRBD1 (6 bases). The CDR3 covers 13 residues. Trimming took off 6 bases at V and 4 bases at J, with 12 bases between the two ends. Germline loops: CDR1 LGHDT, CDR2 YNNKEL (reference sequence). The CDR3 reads CASSRRGTETQYF. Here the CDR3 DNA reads TGTGCCAGCAGTCGCAGGGGAACAGAGACCCAGTACTTC.

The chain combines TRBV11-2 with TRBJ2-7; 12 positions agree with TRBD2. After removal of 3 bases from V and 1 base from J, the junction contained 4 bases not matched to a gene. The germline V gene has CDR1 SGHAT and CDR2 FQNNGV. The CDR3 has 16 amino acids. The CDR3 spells CASSLTTSGGSYEQYF. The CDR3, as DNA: TGTGCCAGCAGCTTGACGACTAGCGGGGGATCCTACGAGCAGTACTTC. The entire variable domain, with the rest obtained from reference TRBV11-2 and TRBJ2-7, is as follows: EAGVAQSPRYKIIEKRQSVAFWCNPISGHATLYWYQQILGQGPKLLIQFQNNGVVDDSQLPKDRFSAERLKGVDSTLKIQPAKLEDSAVYLCASSLTTSGGSYEQYFGPGTRLTVT.

CDR3 region: CASSPGGWENIQYF. The CDR3, as DNA: TGTGCCAGCAGCCCCGGGGGTTGGGAAAACATTCAGTACTTC. The chain is built from TRBV5-6 and TRBJ2-4, with D tentatively TRBD2 (6 bases). The CDR3 covers 14 residues. Germline V gene sequence: CDR1 SGHDT, CDR2 YYEEEE. Trimming removed 4 bases from V and 5 bases from J, with 13 bases in between.

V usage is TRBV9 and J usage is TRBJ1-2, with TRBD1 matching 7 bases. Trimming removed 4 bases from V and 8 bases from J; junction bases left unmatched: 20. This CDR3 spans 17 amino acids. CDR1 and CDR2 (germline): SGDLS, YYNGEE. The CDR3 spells CASSPYGSGGGAEGYTF. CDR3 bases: TGTGCCAGCAGCCCGTATGGTTCTGGAGGGGGCGCTGAGGGCTACACCTTC.

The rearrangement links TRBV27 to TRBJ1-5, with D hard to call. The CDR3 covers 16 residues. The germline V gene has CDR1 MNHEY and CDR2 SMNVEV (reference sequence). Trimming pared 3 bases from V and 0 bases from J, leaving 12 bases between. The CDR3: CASSFRWLNSNQPQHF. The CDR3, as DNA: TGTGCCAGCAGTTTCAGATGGCTGAATAGCAATCAGCCCCAGCATTTT.

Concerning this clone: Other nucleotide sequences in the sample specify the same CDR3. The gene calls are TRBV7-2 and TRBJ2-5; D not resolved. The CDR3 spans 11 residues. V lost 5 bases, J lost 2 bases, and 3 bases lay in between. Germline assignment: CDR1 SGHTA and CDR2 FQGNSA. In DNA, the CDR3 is TGTGCCAGCAGCCTTCAAGAGACCCAGTACTTC. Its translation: CASSLQETQYF.